This T cell receptor beta chain was profiled in a study of radiotherapy plus CTLA-4 blockade in lung cancer. Background on the study: Objective responses were observed in about a sixth of patients, and disease control was achieved by about 30%. Study-level results: Blood-borne expansion of tumor-derived TCR clones followed radiotherapy plus ipilimumab. Response, reportedly, was best predicted by interferon-beta along with early blood T cell clone dynamics.

A word on this clone: Antigen unknown.

V lost 1 base, J lost 2 bases, and 15 bases lay in between. This CDR3 contains 16 residues. CDR1 is SGHTA, CDR2 FQGNSA, per germline. Clones were read by immunoSEQ multiplex PCR, and TCRdb kept only the in-frame ones, dropping some. The data hold approximately 25,000 clones, with approximately 70% observed a single time. The genes are TRBV7-2 and TRBJ2-7; D is possibly TRBD1 (5 bases). This clonotype originated in a human donor with non-small cell lung cancer who had stable disease on radiotherapy plus ipilimumab. Sample: peripheral blood, taken from a patient treated with radiotherapy plus ipilimumab. For the CDR3, the DNA is TGTGCCAGCAGCTTAGTCCCCAGCGACAGAACCTACGAGCAGTACTTC. The encoded protein is CASSLVPSDRTYEQYF.